A single sample is the source of the 27 T cell receptor beta chains below, sequenced in a study of cytomegalovirus exposure and HLA in healthy donors (TCRdb year 2017). The library was made by the immunoSEQ multiplex PCR assay. For the multiplex PCR, a mixture combining 60 forward primers for TCR Vbeta segments and 13 reverse primers for TCR Jbeta segments was used. The table was pulled from immuneACCESS by TCRdb, which kept in-frame rearrangements only. Such tables lose some clones; where checked, under half of the loss comes from unresolved V genes, and the rest has no known cause. The table for this sample lists 150,000 to 200,000 clones; 70% to 85% of them were counted only once. Together, the top ten hold roughly 6.7% of the sample. The sequencing input was PBMCs. The receptor set was obtained from a man aged 50 to 60 in good health and CMV-seropositive.

The CDR3 sequence is CASSFTGGTEAFF. CDR3 bases: TGTGCCAGCAGTTTCACAGGGGGAACTGAAGCTTTCTTT. The V and J genes are TRBV6-5 and TRBJ1-1, with TRBD1 matching over 8 bases. The CDR3 extends over 13 amino acids. Unmatched junction bases numbered 3, after V lost 4 bases and J lost 5 bases. CDR1 is MNHEY, CDR2 SVGAGI, per germline.

This chain connects TRBV5-3 to TRBJ2-3; TRBD2 matches at 15 bases. TRBV5-3 is classed as an ORF, of uncertain function. The CDR3 spans 18 residues. Trimming took 4 bases from V and 5 from J; bases not matched to a gene: 11. The CDR3 DNA is TGTGCCAGAAGCCTATGGACTAGCGGGGGGGCTTGGAAAGATACGCAGTATTTT. The encoded protein is CARSLWTSGGAWKDTQYF.

This chain connects TRBV19 to TRBJ1-5, with TRBD1 as a possible D gene (5 bases). Trimming shortened V by 3 bases and J by 7 bases, and 7 bases separated the two germline ends. The CDR3 consists of 12 residues. Germline values: CDR1 LNHDA, CDR2 SQIVND (reference sequence). The CDR3 DNA reads as TGTGCCAGTAGTATGGGGGGGCAGCCCCAGCATTTT. Translated, it gives CASSMGGQPQHF.

This clone was seen more than once but under ten times. The chain's CDR3 is CASSHEILANYGYTF. The CDR3 DNA sequence: TGCGCCAGCAGCCACGAAATCTTAGCTAACTATGGCTACACCTTC. The J gene is TRBJ1-2, the V gene TRBV4-3; the D is unclear. The V end was cut by 3 bases, the J end by 0 bases, with 11 bases between. Germline CDR1 is LGHNA and CDR2 is YSLEER. The CDR3 has 15 amino acids.

This clone was seen a handful of times. CDR3 residues: CASSPTTGLMGETQYF. The DNA for the CDR3 is TGTGCCAGCAGTCCCACGACGGGACTCATGGGAGAGACCCAGTACTTC. The chain couples TRBV28 to TRBJ2-5, with D tentatively TRBD2 (6 bases). The V gene's germline CDR1 is MDHEN and CDR2 SYDVKM. Trimming removed 5 bases at V and 4 bases at J, with 20 bases between. The CDR3 contains 16 residues.

The rearrangement joins TRBV29-1 to TRBJ1-2, with D unclear. There are 12 residues in the CDR3. CDR1 SQVTM and CDR2 ANQGSEA come from the germline V gene. V was clipped by 2 bases and J by 4 bases, with 8 bases between them. The CDR3 here is CSVELFSYGYTF. The CDR3 nucleotides are TGCAGCGTTGAATTATTCAGCTATGGCTACACCTTC.

This clone was seen a few times. The CDR3 bases are TGTGCCAGCAGTTTATACGGGAACCAAGAGACCCAGTACTTC. As protein: CASSLYGNQETQYF. V is TRBV28 and J is TRBJ2-5; D is possibly TRBD2 (5 bases). Trimming took off 1 base at V and 0 bases at J, with 6 bases between the two ends. Germline loops: CDR1 MDHEN, CDR2 SYDVKM. This CDR3 contains 14 residues.

The chain uses TRBV30 and TRBJ2-1; tentatively, D is TRBD2 (5 bases). V was clipped by 4 bases and J by 10 bases, with 14 bases between them. CDR3 length: 12 amino acids. CDR1 GTSNPN and CDR2 SVGIG come from the germline V gene (reference sequence). The CDR3 bases are TGTGCCTGGACAGAGGGCCGGCGGGAGCAGTTCTTC. Its protein product is CAWTEGRREQFF.

V and J are TRBV10-3 and TRBJ2-7; 12 bases fit TRBD2. From germline, CDR1 is ENHRY and CDR2 SYGVKD. Trimming removed 0 bases from V and 6 bases from J; junction bases left unmatched: 6. CDR3 length: 16 amino acids. The CDR3 reads CAISESGTSGRFEQYV. The CDR3 bases are TGTGCCATCAGTGAGTCGGGAACTAGCGGGAGGTTCGAGCAGTACGTC.

The chain combines TRBV5-6 with TRBJ2-1, with no clear D. From germline, CDR1 is SGHDT and CDR2 YYEEEE. The V gene lost 0 bases and the J gene lost 9 bases, with 4 bases spanning the gap. The CDR3 runs to 11 residues. The CDR3 region is CASSLAVEQFF. DNA of the CDR3: TGTGCCAGCAGCTTGGCGGTTGAGCAGTTCTTC.

The genes are TRBV7-9 and TRBJ2-2, with 9 bases matching TRBD2. Unmatched junction bases numbered 2, after V lost 3 bases and J lost 6 bases. This CDR3 contains 14 residues. Germline V gives CDR1 SEHNR, CDR2 FQNEAQ (reference sequence). This CDR3 reads CASSFGTSSGELFF. CDR3 nucleotide sequence: TGTGCCAGCAGCTTCGGGACTAGCTCCGGGGAGCTGTTTTTT. The whole variable domain, remainder taken from reference TRBV7-9 and TRBJ2-2, is DTGVSQNPRHKITKRGQNVTFRCDPISEHNRLYWYRQTLGQGPEFLTYFQNEAQLEKSRLLSDRFSAERPKGSFSTLEIQRTEQGDSAMYLCASSFGTSSGELFFGEGSRLTVL.

V gene TRBV19 combines with J gene TRBJ1-5; D might be TRBD1 (5 bases). This CDR3 has 15 amino acids. From germline, CDR1 is LNHDA and CDR2 SQIVND (reference sequence). The germline V and J ends were trimmed by 4 bases and 1 base, with 11 bases remaining between them. The CDR3 loop is CASSKRQSSNQPQHF. CDR3 coding DNA: TGTGCCAGTAGTAAGAGACAGTCGAGCAATCAGCCCCAGCATTTT.

This CDR3 reads CASSAEGGLAGGRWETQYF. The CDR3 coding sequence is TGTGCCAGCAGCGCAGAGGGAGGACTAGCGGGGGGGCGATGGGAGACCCAGTACTTC. J is TRBJ2-5 and V is TRBV7-2, with 15 bases that match TRBD2. V dropped 5 bases and J dropped 5; count of bases not matched to a gene: 15. Germline loops: CDR1 SGHTA, CDR2 FQGNSA. The CDR3 extends over 19 amino acids.

The chain is built from TRBV21-1 and TRBJ2-5; the DNA was not compared with TRBD1, the D call given in the table. TRBV21-1 is classified as a pseudogene. The CDR3 spans 15 residues. The CDR3 reads CASSKNSQGEETQYF. The CDR3 coding sequence is TGTGCCAGCAGCAAAAATTCACAGGGGGAAGAGACCCAGTACTTC.

V gene TRBV6-6 combines with J gene TRBJ1-5; tentative D call: TRBD1 (5 bases). CDR1 and CDR2 from the germline V gene are MNHNY and SVGAGI (reference sequence). This CDR3 has 14 residues. Trimming cost V 4 bases and J 2 bases, with 9 bases left between them. The CDR3 bases are TGTGCCAGCAGTTTCGACAGCCGCAATCAGCCCCAGCATTTT. It is translated as CASSFDSRNQPQHF.

The V and J genes are TRBV9 and TRBJ1-3; D not resolved. Germline V gene lookup returns CDR1 SGDLS and CDR2 YYNGEE. The CDR3 contains 15 residues. Trimming removed 2 bases from V and 0 bases from J, with 9 bases in between. The CDR3 bases are TGTGCCAGCAGCGTCGGGTTTGGCTCTGGAAACACCATATATTTT. Translated, it gives CASSVGFGSGNTIYF.

The V call is TRBV27, the J call TRBJ2-5; perhaps TRBD1 as D (5 bases). In germline, CDR1 is MNHEY, CDR2 SMNVEV (reference sequence). The CDR3 runs to 12 residues. Deletions cut 6 bases from V and 7 bases from J, with 12 bases between. In DNA, the CDR3 is TGTGCCAGCAGGGGGCCGGTGGCGACCCAGTACTTC. Protein: CASRGPVATQYF.

The chain employs TRBV7-9 and TRBJ1-1, with no clear D. Germline values: CDR1 SEHNR, CDR2 FQNEAQ (reference sequence). V lost 5 bases to trimming and J lost 0 bases, with 7 bases between them. The CDR3 contains 13 residues. The CDR3 here is CASSLTLNTEAFF. The DNA for the CDR3 is TGTGCCAGCAGCCTAACCTTGAACACTGAAGCTTTCTTT.

J is TRBJ1-4 and V is TRBV25-1, with 7 bases lining up with TRBD1. This CDR3 has 15 residues. Per germline, CDR1 MGHDK and CDR2 SYGVNS. J lost 3 bases, V lost 6 bases, and 7 bases had no gene match. The CDR3 DNA sequence: TGTGCCAGCAGCAGGGGGTGGTCGTCTAATGAAAAACTGTTTTTT. This translates into CASSRGWSSNEKLFF.

The chain carries TRBV6-1 and TRBJ2-7, with 7 bases aligning to TRBD2. The CDR3 runs to 15 residues. The germline CDR1 and CDR2 sequences are MNHNS and SASEGT. V lost 0 bases and J lost 9; bases outside the gene matches: 11. CDR3 coding DNA: TGTGCCAGCAGTGAAGCGCAGGGTTCCGGCGGGGGGCAGTACGTC. Amino acid sequence: CASSEAQGSGGGQYV.

The gene calls are TRBV9 and TRBJ1-1; the D is unclear. Looked up from germline, CDR1 is SGDLS and CDR2 is YYNGEE. V was pared by 3 bases and J by 0 bases, with 9 bases between. The CDR3 is made up of 14 amino acids. CDR3 sequence reads: CASSARHLNTEAFF. CDR3 DNA: TGTGCCAGCAGCGCGAGGCATTTGAACACTGAAGCTTTCTTT. Together with reference TRBV9 and TRBJ1-1, the CDR3 gives the full variable domain: DSGVTQTPKHLITATGQRVTLRCSPRSGDLSVYWYQQSLDQGLQFLIQYYNGEERAKGNILERFSAQQFPDLHSELNLSSLELGDSALYFCASSARHLNTEAFFGQGTRLTVV.

This clone was detected only a few times. The genes are TRBV5-4 and TRBJ1-3; D is perhaps TRBD1 (5 bases). V was clipped by 3 bases and J by 3 bases, with 13 bases between them. This CDR3 has 15 residues. Germline V gene data show CDR1 as SGHNT and CDR2 as YYREEE (reference sequence). CDR3 DNA sequence: TGTGCCAGCAGCTCGATTGGGACTGGTGGAAACACCATATATTTT. This gives the protein CASSSIGTGGNTIYF.

This clone was counted a single time. The chain joins TRBV9 to TRBJ2-3, with TRBD2 as a possible D gene (5 bases). Trimming left V 0 bases short and J 5 bases short, with 10 bases between. The CDR3 extends over 14 amino acids. Looked up from germline, CDR1 is SGDLS and CDR2 is YYNGEE. The CDR3 sequence is CASSVVPGKDTQYF. As DNA, the CDR3 is TGTGCCAGCAGCGTAGTTCCGGGGAAAGATACGCAGTATTTT. Variable domain in full (rest from reference TRBV9 and TRBJ2-3): DSGVTQTPKHLITATGQRVTLRCSPRSGDLSVYWYQQSLDQGLQFLIQYYNGEERAKGNILERFSAQQFPDLHSELNLSSLELGDSALYFCASSVVPGKDTQYFGPGTRLTVL.

The chain combines TRBV5-1 with TRBJ2-3; D call uncertain. V dropped 1 base and J dropped 3 bases, with 12 bases sitting between them. The CDR3 length is 15 residues. Germline CDR1 and CDR2: SGHRS and YFSETQ. This CDR3 reads CASSLLGFSTDTQYF. The CDR3 bases are TGCGCCAGCAGCTTGCTCGGGTTCTCAACAGATACGCAGTATTTT. The full variable domain, rest sourced from reference TRBV5-1 and TRBJ2-3, is KAGVTQTPRYLIKTRGQQVTLSCSPISGHRSVSWYQQTPGQGLQFLFEYFSETQRNKGNFPGRFSGRQFSNSRSEMNVSTLELGDSALYLCASSLLGFSTDTQYFGPGTRLTVL.

This chain links TRBV6-5 with TRBJ2-2; 8 nucleotides line up with TRBD2. The CDR3 length is 14 residues. V was pared by 5 bases and J by 5 bases, with 4 bases of the junction left unmatched. Germline CDR1 is MNHEY and CDR2 is SVGAGI. The chain's CDR3 is CASSGVAGTGELFF. The CDR3, as DNA: TGTGCCAGCAGTGGGGTAGCGGGGACCGGGGAGCTGTTTTTT.

The chain links TRBV18 to TRBJ1-6; 8 nucleotides agree with TRBD1. In germline, CDR1 is KGHSH, CDR2 LQKENI. The length of the CDR3 is 14 residues. Trimming took 3 bases from V and 7 from J; bases not matched to a gene: 2. CDR3 coding DNA: TGTGCCAGCTCACCCGGGACAGGAAATTCACCCCTCCACTTT. This sequence encodes CASSPGTGNSPLHF. The full variable domain, in which reference TRBV18 and TRBJ1-6 provide the parts outside the CDR3, is NAGVMQNPRHLVRRRGQEARLRCSPMKGHSHVYWYRQLPEEGLKFMVYLQKENIIDESGMPKERFSAEFPKEGPSILRIQQVVRGDSAAYFCASSPGTGNSPLHFGNGTRLTVT.

The chain couples TRBV2 to TRBJ1-1, with TRBD1 as a possible D gene (6 bases). Per the germline V gene, CDR1 is SNHLY and CDR2 is FYNNEI. V was clipped by 3 bases and J by 6 bases, with 17 bases between them. This CDR3 has 15 amino acids. The CDR3 spells CASSDPTGLVSEAFF. In DNA form, the CDR3 reads TGTGCCAGCAGTGACCCCACAGGGCTCGTGTCTGAAGCTTTCTTT.